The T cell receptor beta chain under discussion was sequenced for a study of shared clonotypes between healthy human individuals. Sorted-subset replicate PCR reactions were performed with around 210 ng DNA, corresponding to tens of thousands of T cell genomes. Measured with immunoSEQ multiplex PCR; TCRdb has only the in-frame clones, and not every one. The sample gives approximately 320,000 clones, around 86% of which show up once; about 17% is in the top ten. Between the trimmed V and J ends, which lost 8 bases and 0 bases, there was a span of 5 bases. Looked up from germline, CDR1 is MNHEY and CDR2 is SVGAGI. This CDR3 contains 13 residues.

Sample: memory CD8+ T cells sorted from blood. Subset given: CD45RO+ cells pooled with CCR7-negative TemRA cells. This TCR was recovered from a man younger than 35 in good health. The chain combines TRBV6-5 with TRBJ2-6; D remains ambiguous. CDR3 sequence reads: CASQISGANVLTF. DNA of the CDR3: TGTGCCAGCCAAATCTCTGGGGCCAACGTCCTGACTTTC.